The 16 T cell receptor beta chains below come from one sample, sequenced in a study of blood T cell repertoires in COVID-19. Assay: immunoSEQ multiplex PCR; the TCRdb copy retains only in-frame clones and omits some. The sample contains around 370,000 clones, almost 90% of which appear only once. The specimen sequenced was peripheral blood. The receptors originated from a man aged 18 to 35 with active or convalescent COVID-19.

The chain recombines TRBV27 with TRBJ2-2; 12 bases line up with TRBD2. Germline V lookup: CDR1 MNHEY, CDR2 SMNVEV (reference sequence). The V gene end was trimmed by 6 bases and the J gene end by 1 base; junction bases not matched to a gene: 12. The CDR3 is 19 amino acids. For the CDR3, the DNA is TGTGCCAGCAGCCGATGGACTAGCGGGAAAGGAGGGAACACCGGGGAGCTGTTTTTT. Its protein product is CASSRWTSGKGGNTGELFF.

DNA for the CDR3: TGTGCCAGCTCAGGGGCGGAGGCGGGGAGCTCCTACGAGCAGTACTTC. It is translated as CASSGAEAGSSYEQYF. J is TRBJ2-7 and V is TRBV18, with a possible D match to TRBD2 (6 bases). The V end was cut by 5 bases, the J end by 0 bases, with 17 bases between. The germline V gene encodes CDR1 KGHSH and CDR2 LQKENI. This CDR3 spans 16 amino acids.

This clone was counted a single time. This chain connects TRBV27 to TRBJ2-5; 12 bases are a match to TRBD1. The germline V gene has CDR1 MNHEY and CDR2 SMNVEV (reference sequence). The CDR3 consists of 14 residues. V gave up 4 bases and J gave up 4 bases; unmatched junction bases: 1. The CDR3 DNA sequence: TGTGCCAGCAGTTGGGACAGGGGGCGAGAGACCCAGTACTTC. It specifies CASSWDRGRETQYF.

The chain uses TRBV6-5 and TRBJ2-1; 8 bases are shared with TRBD1. This CDR3 contains 15 residues. V shed 2 bases and J 8 bases; nucleotides not matched to a gene: 8. Germline lookup yields CDR1 MNHEY and CDR2 SVGAGI. The CDR3 spells CASSYPGQVGDEQFF. The CDR3 DNA is TGTGCCAGCAGTTACCCGGGACAGGTTGGGGATGAGCAGTTCTTC.

With regard to this clone: Other DNA sequences within the sample encode an identical CDR3. The rearrangement joins TRBV19 to TRBJ1-6; a possible D gene is TRBD1 (5 bases). This CDR3 has 12 amino acids. CDR1 is LNHDA and CDR2 is SQIVND in the germline V gene (reference sequence). Deletions cut 3 bases from V and 10 bases from J, with 7 bases between. In nucleotides, the CDR3 is TGTGCCAGTAGTATCGGGGGATCACCCCTCCACTTT. Its protein product is CASSIGGSPLHF.

This clone is a singleton in its sample. The CDR3 sequence: CASREDRGYNEQFF. CDR3 coding DNA: TGTGCCAGCAGGGAGGACAGGGGGTACAATGAGCAGTTCTTC. The chain couples TRBV6-5 to TRBJ2-1; 10 bases match TRBD1. The CDR3 contains 14 residues. J lost 4 bases, V lost 6 bases, and 3 bases had no gene match. Looked up from germline, CDR1 is MNHEY and CDR2 is SVGAGI.

This chain uses TRBV7-9 with TRBJ1-2; TRBD1 matches 7 bases. CDR1 and CDR2 from the germline V gene are SEHNR and FQNEAQ (reference sequence). The V and J ends lost 1 base and 8 bases, in that order; junction bases with no gene match: 7. The CDR3 runs to 14 residues. The CDR3 region has the DNA TGTGCCAGCAGCTTAGTGGAGGGGGCAGTCGGCTACACCTTC. Translation: CASSLVEGAVGYTF.

V usage is TRBV20-1 and J usage is TRBJ2-5; unclear D gene. This CDR3 is 13 amino acids long. Trimming stripped 3 bases from V and 4 bases from J, with 12 bases between. Germline CDR1 is DFQATT and CDR2 is SNEGSKA (reference sequence). CDR3 in DNA: TGCAGTGCTAGTAGTCCGGGTCCAGAGACCCAGTACTTC. This sequence encodes CSASSPGPETQYF.

This chain uses TRBV25-1 with TRBJ2-7; no reliable D call. This CDR3 is built from 15 residues. Trimming took off 2 bases at V and 7 bases at J, with 18 bases between the two ends. Germline CDR1 MGHDK, CDR2 SYGVNS. The CDR3 nucleotides read TGTGCCAGCAGTGAAGAACATGACTCGACCTTTGAGCAGTACTTC. Protein sequence: CASSEEHDSTFEQYF.

The genes are TRBV28 and TRBJ1-1, with 8 bases aligning to TRBD1. After removal of 6 bases from V and 0 bases from J, the junction contained 6 bases not matched to a gene. There are 15 residues in the CDR3. The V gene's germline CDR1 is MDHEN and CDR2 SYDVKM. The CDR3: CASRPGTGLNTEAFF. The CDR3 DNA is TGTGCCAGCAGACCCGGGACAGGACTGAACACTGAAGCTTTCTTT. The full variable domain, in which reference TRBV28 and TRBJ1-1 provide the parts outside the CDR3, is DVKVTQSSRYLVKRTGEKVFLECVQDMDHENMFWYRQDPGLGLRLIYFSYDVKMKEKGDIPEGYSVSREKKERFSLILESASTNQTSMYLCASRPGTGLNTEAFFGQGTRLTVV.

CDR3 nucleotide sequence: TGTGCCAGCAGCCAGACAGGGGGAGGATGGGAGACCCAGTACTTC. This sequence encodes CASSQTGGGWETQYF. J is TRBJ2-5 and V is TRBV7-7; 9 bases line up with TRBD1. The junction had 9 bases not matched to a gene; V was cut back by 5 bases and J by 5 bases. Germline loops: CDR1 SSHAT, CDR2 FNYEAQ (reference sequence). There are 15 residues in the CDR3.

This chain uses TRBV27 with TRBJ1-2, with 7 bases identical to TRBD1. The trim removed 6 bases at V and 4 bases at J, leaving 11 bases unmatched. The CDR3 contains 15 residues. Germline V gene data show CDR1 as MNHEY and CDR2 as SMNVEV (reference sequence). CDR3 amino acids: CASSQTRTGGYGYTF. The CDR3, as DNA: TGTGCCAGCAGCCAAACGAGGACAGGCGGCTATGGCTACACCTTC.

The chain is built from TRBV3-1 (or the pseudogene TRBV3-2) and TRBJ2-3; tentatively, D is TRBD2 (6 bases). The V end was cut by 1 base, the J end by 4 bases, with 6 bases between. The CDR3 totals 13 residues. Germline CDR1 is LGHDT and CDR2 is YNNKEL (reference sequence). The CDR3 bases are TGTGCCAGCAGCCAAGCGGGAGCAGATACGCAGTATTTT. This gives the protein CASSQAGADTQYF.

The chain carries TRBV12-5 and TRBJ1-2, with 9 bases fitting TRBD1. The CDR3 length is 19 residues. With V trimmed by 0 bases and J by 0 bases, 11 bases remained unmatched. Germline CDR1 and CDR2: LGHNT and FRNRAP. The CDR3 DNA sequence: TGTGCTAGTGGTTTGGTAGGGCGGGACAGGGAAGCTTCTAACTATGGCTACACCTTC. It specifies CASGLVGRDREASNYGYTF.

V is TRBV5-4 and J is TRBJ2-4; TRBD1 matches at 8 bases. With V trimmed by 4 bases and J by 6 bases, 12 bases remained unmatched. The CDR3 spans 16 residues. The germline gives CDR1 SGHNT, CDR2 YYREEE (reference sequence). This CDR3 is CASSKATGTGLNIQYF. As DNA, the CDR3 is TGTGCCAGCAGCAAGGCCACCGGGACAGGACTAAACATTCAGTACTTC.

The chain combines TRBV5-1 with TRBJ1-4; D not resolved. Trimming shortened V by 0 bases and J by 6 bases, and 18 bases separated the two germline ends. The germline V gene encodes CDR1 SGHRS and CDR2 YFSETQ. The CDR3 runs 17 residues. DNA of the CDR3: TGCGCCAGCAGCTTGGTAGGGCCGCTAATGAGGGATGAAAAACTGTTTTTT. Its translation: CASSLVGPLMRDEKLFF.